Presented here are 32 T cell receptor beta chains from one specimen sequenced in a study of CD8 T cells in ankylosing spondylitis. TCRdb itself ran the 5' RACE reads through MiXCR, one entry per CDR3 protein. The sample has about 130,000 distinct CDR3 sequences; roughly 7.3% are singletons. Material for sequencing was blood, either unsorted or a sorted T cell fraction (not recorded which). The receptor source for this set is a male donor with ankylosing spondylitis or in good health (not recorded which).

This clonotype has a count of ten or more. This sequence joins TRBV20-1 and TRBJ2-5; D unclear. The CDR3 covers 11 residues. Germline lookup yields CDR1 DFQATT and CDR2 SNEGSKA (reference sequence). V lost 1 base, J lost 1 base, and 1 base lay in between. CDR3 in DNA: TGCAGTGCTAGAGGCCAAGAGACCCAGTACTTC. It is translated as CSARGQETQYF.

This clonotype was recorded many times. V is TRBV16 and J is TRBJ2-1, with D hard to call. CDR1 KGHSY and CDR2 FQNENV come from the germline V gene. This CDR3 contains 16 residues. Trimming left V 0 bases short and J 0 bases short, with 9 bases between. The CDR3 loop reads CASSQSRASSYNEQFF. The DNA for the CDR3 is TGTGCCAGCAGCCAATCTCGGGCCAGCTCCTACAATGAGCAGTTCTTC. The full variable domain, in which reference TRBV16 and TRBJ2-1 provide the parts outside the CDR3, is GEEVAQTPKHLVRGEGQKAKLYCAPIKGHSYVFWYQQVLKNEFKFLISFQNENVFDETGMPKERFSAKCLPNSPCSLEIQATKLEDSAVYFCASSQSRASSYNEQFFGPGTRLTVL.

Points on this clonotype: A much larger clone differs from this one at a single base, so this may be a read error. The gene calls are TRBV5-6 and TRBJ2-2, with TRBD1 matching over 10 bases. The CDR3 runs 15 residues. Germline V gives CDR1 SGHDT, CDR2 YYEEEE. CDR3 sequence reads: CACSPGTGATGELFF. CDR3 coding DNA: TGTGCCTGCAGCCCCGGGACAGGGGCCACCGGGGAGCTGTTTTTT. The full variable domain, with the rest looked up from reference TRBV5-6 and TRBJ2-2, is DAGVTQSPTHLIKTRGQQVTLRCSPKSGHDTVSWYQQALGQGPQFIFQYYEEEERQRGNFPDRFSGHQFPNYSSELNVNALLLGDSALYLCACSPGTGATGELFFGEGSRLTVL.

This clonotype was detected ten times or more. This chain's CDR3 is CASSQGRGSRNQPQHF. In DNA, the CDR3 is TGCGCCAGCAGCCAAGGCCGGGGGAGCCGCAATCAGCCCCAGCATTTT. V and J are TRBV4-1 and TRBJ1-5; possible D gene TRBD1, 5 bases. This CDR3 region has 16 residues. Between the trimmed V and J ends, which lost 1 base and 2 bases, there was a span of 12 bases. Germline V gene sequence: CDR1 MGHRA, CDR2 YSYEKL.

J is TRBJ2-4 and V is TRBV4-1; TRBD1 might be the D (6 bases). V lost 0 bases, J lost 8 bases, and 14 bases lay in between. This CDR3 has 15 residues. The germline CDR1 and CDR2 sequences are MGHRA and YSYEKL. CDR3 DNA: TGCGCCAGCAGCCAAGATGCCCCAGGGGAATACATTCAGTACTTC. It is translated as CASSQDAPGEYIQYF.

The table lists this clonotype with many counts. This chain links TRBV29-1 with TRBJ1-1; the D gene is possibly TRBD1 (6 bases). This CDR3 comprises 14 residues. Trimming took 4 bases from V and 6 from J, leaving 18 bases between them. Germline loops: CDR1 SQVTM, CDR2 ANQGSEA. In nucleotides, the CDR3 is TGCAGCGTTGGAGCGATCGGGGGCTTCTCTGAAGCTTTCTTT. Encoded protein: CSVGAIGGFSEAFF.

This clonotype showed up many times. This could be a read error, since a much larger clone is one nucleotide away. The rearrangement joins TRBV20-1 to TRBJ2-1, with 13 positions matching TRBD2. The CDR3 consists of 17 residues. Germline-derived CDR1 and CDR2 are DFQATT and SNEGSKA (reference sequence). The CDR3 is CCARKKWTSGGYNEQFF. CDR3 coding DNA: TGCTGTGCTCGAAAAAAATGGACTAGCGGGGGATACAATGAGCAGTTCTTC.

This clonotype appeared many times. The chain joins TRBV5-1 to TRBJ2-7; 7 bases line up with TRBD1. CDR1 and CDR2 from the germline V gene are SGHRS and YFSETQ. Unmatched junction bases numbered 14, after V lost 1 base and J lost 4 bases. CDR3 length: 17 amino acids. The CDR3 nucleotides are TGCGCCAGCAGCTTGCAAGGCGGAAGGGGGCGAGGGTACGAGCAGTACTTC. It specifies CASSLQGGRGRGYEQYF.

This clonotype was seen ten or more times. J is TRBJ1-1 and V is TRBV20-1; 9 nucleotides match TRBD1. The CDR3 runs to 15 residues. CDR1 and CDR2 from the germline V gene are DFQATT and SNEGSKA (reference sequence). After removal of 3 bases from V and 6 bases from J, the junction contained 11 bases not matched to a gene. The CDR3 reads CSASRDRVVRSEAFF. Written as DNA, the CDR3 is TGCAGTGCTAGCCGGGACAGGGTGGTTCGCTCTGAAGCTTTCTTT.

Many counts were recorded for this clonotype. The rearrangement links TRBV20-1 to TRBJ2-2, with TRBD2 matching over 9 bases. Germline CDR1 reads DFQATT; CDR2 reads SNEGSKA (reference sequence). This CDR3 region has 16 residues. After removal of 0 bases from V and 1 base from J, the junction contained 3 bases not matched to a gene. Here the CDR3 reads CSARDWREGNTGELFF. In nucleotides, the CDR3 is TGCAGTGCTAGAGATTGGCGGGAGGGGAACACCGGGGAGCTGTTTTTT.

This clonotype was counted ten times or more. The chain carries TRBV7-2 and TRBJ1-5, with D unresolved. This CDR3 spans 14 amino acids. Per the germline V gene, CDR1 is SGHTA and CDR2 is FQGNSA. V lost 2 bases and J lost 6, with 11 bases in between. For the CDR3, the DNA is TGTGCCAGCAGCTTAATGGGCGATCCTCAGCCCCAGCATTTT. Translated, it gives CASSLMGDPQPQHF.

This clonotype was seen at least ten times. The V gene is TRBV2, the J gene TRBJ1-2; 9 positions match TRBD1. V shed 8 bases and J 5 bases; nucleotides not matched to a gene: 6. The CDR3 sequence is 13 residues long. CDR1 SNHLY and CDR2 FYNNEI come from the germline V gene. The CDR3 loop is CASYPGQGYGYTF. The CDR3 region has the DNA TGTGCCAGCTACCCGGGACAGGGATATGGCTACACCTTC.

This clonotype has a count of ten or more. The chain links TRBV7-3 to TRBJ2-1, with a possible D match to TRBD1 (6 bases). V lost 6 bases, J lost 8 bases, and 11 bases lay in between. From germline, CDR1 is SGHTA and CDR2 FQGTGA. The CDR3 spans 12 residues. Here the CDR3 DNA reads TGTGCCAGCAGAAAAGGGGGTGATGAGCAGTTCTTC. This sequence encodes CASRKGGDEQFF.

Here the CDR3 DNA reads TGTGCCAGCAGCCCCCGGCCCTACTCCTACGAGCAGTACTTC. Its translation: CASSPRPYSYEQYF. V and J are TRBV7-2 and TRBJ2-7; D is ambiguous. Looked up from germline, CDR1 is SGHTA and CDR2 is FQGNSA. The V and J ends lost 5 bases and 0 bases respectively, with 11 bases between them. This CDR3 comprises 14 residues.

This clonotype came up many times. V gene TRBV20-1 combines with J gene TRBJ1-2; D is perhaps TRBD1 (5 bases). The V gene's germline CDR1 is DFQATT and CDR2 SNEGSKA (reference sequence). The CDR3 totals 11 residues. Trimming left V 3 bases short and J 8 bases short, with 10 bases between. CDR3 amino acids: CSASGGAGYTF. The CDR3 DNA follows: TGCAGTGCTAGCGGGGGTGCAGGCTACACCTTC.

This clonotype was seen at least ten times. The chain couples TRBV3-1 to TRBJ1-1, with TRBD1 as a possible D gene (6 bases). Germline CDR1 and CDR2: LGHDT and YNNKEL (reference sequence). V gave up 10 bases and J gave up 6 bases, with 18 bases separating them. This CDR3 is 13 amino acids long. The CDR3 region has the DNA TGTGCCACCCAGGCGGTGGGGGCGTCTGAAGCTTTCTTT. Translation: CATQAVGASEAFF.

Many counts were recorded for this clonotype. J is TRBJ2-4 and V is TRBV4-3; D is unresolved. V gave up 3 bases and J gave up 5 bases, with 23 bases separating them. The CDR3 loop spans 18 amino acids. Looked up from germline, CDR1 is LGHNA and CDR2 is YSLEER. The CDR3 sequence is CASSQSGSSSDQENIQYF. The CDR3 DNA reads TGCGCCAGCAGCCAGTCCGGAAGCAGCTCAGACCAAGAAAACATTCAGTACTTC.

This clonotype occurred many times. V is TRBV7-2 and J is TRBJ2-3, with D possibly matching TRBD1 (6 bases). V dropped 4 bases and J dropped 4 bases, with 9 bases sitting between them. The CDR3 extends over 13 amino acids. Germline-derived CDR1 and CDR2 are SGHTA and FQGNSA. The CDR3 DNA reads TGTGCCAGCAGCTCTTACAGGGCAGATACGCAGTATTTT. Protein: CASSSYRADTQYF.

This sequence joins TRBV24-1 and TRBJ2-1, with 10 positions matching TRBD2. The ends lost 0 bases at V and 6 bases at J; junction bases unmatched: 13. Germline values: CDR1 KGHDR, CDR2 SFDVKD. CDR3 size: 19 residues. The chain's CDR3 is CATSDLGTSDSNPLNEQFF. CDR3 sequence (DNA): TGTGCCACCAGTGATTTGGGGACTAGCGACTCGAATCCCCTCAATGAGCAGTTCTTC.

The chain's CDR3 is CASSLGLGGPYEQYF. The CDR3 DNA follows: TGTGCCAGCAGCTTAGGATTGGGGGGTCCCTACGAGCAGTACTTC. The chain recombines TRBV7-6 with TRBJ2-7, with D possibly being TRBD2 (6 bases). CDR3 length: 15 amino acids. Germline V gene data show CDR1 as SGHVS and CDR2 as FNYEAQ. The V gene lost 1 base and the J gene lost 2 bases, with 12 bases spanning the gap.

This clonotype was seen more than once but under ten times. The rearrangement uses TRBV18 and TRBJ2-2; TRBD1 is a possible D gene (6 bases). The CDR3 spans 15 residues. The V gene's germline CDR1 is KGHSH and CDR2 LQKENI. V was shortened by 5 bases and J by 6 bases, with 16 bases between the two germline ends. The CDR3 region is CASSSEQGGSGELFF. Here the CDR3 DNA reads TGTGCCAGCTCATCCGAACAGGGCGGATCCGGGGAGCTGTTTTTT.

In its sample, this clonotype was seen many times. The chain combines TRBV5-5 with TRBJ2-1, with D unclear. Germline CDR1 and CDR2: SGHKS and YYEKEE (reference sequence). Trimming cost V 2 bases and J 9 bases, with 6 bases left between them. The CDR3 totals 11 residues. In DNA form, the CDR3 reads TGTGCCAGCAGCTTCGGCGGTGAGCAGTTCTTC. Translation: CASSFGGEQFF.

This clonotype was seen at least ten times. The chain uses TRBV24-1 and TRBJ2-3; D ambiguous. Germline V CDR1 and CDR2: KGHDR, SFDVKD. V gave up 3 bases and J gave up 4 bases, with 4 bases separating them. This CDR3 spans 12 amino acids. As DNA, the CDR3 is TGTGCCACCAGTGATGTGTCAGATACGCAGTATTTT. Protein product: CATSDVSDTQYF.

This clonotype was counted many times. V gene TRBV14 combines with J gene TRBJ1-1; 7 positions agree with TRBD1. J gave up 7 bases and V 0 bases, and 5 bases lay outside the gene matches. This CDR3 is 14 amino acids long. The germline CDR1 and CDR2 sequences are SGHDN and FVKESK. The CDR3 nucleotides read TGTGCCAGCAGCCAAGACCAGGGGGGGGATGAAGCTTTCTTT. Its translation is CASSQDQGGDEAFF.

There are many counts of this clonotype. The rearrangement joins TRBV19 to TRBJ2-5; no firm D call. V shed 5 bases and J shed 3 bases, with 16 bases lying between them. CDR1 and CDR2 from the germline V gene are LNHDA and SQIVND (reference sequence). The length of the CDR3 is 15 residues. This CDR3 is CASSPVLGVEETQYF. CDR3 nucleotides: TGTGCCAGTAGTCCGGTTCTTGGGGTGGAAGAGACCCAGTACTTC.

The chain links TRBV19 to TRBJ1-1; D unclear. V was shortened by 0 bases and J by 7 bases, with 9 bases between the two germline ends. Germline V gene sequence: CDR1 LNHDA, CDR2 SQIVND (reference sequence). The CDR3 loop spans 13 amino acids. Written as DNA, the CDR3 is TGTGCCAGTAGTATAGACCCGGCGCTTGAAGCTTTCTTT. Encoded protein: CASSIDPALEAFF.

Ten or more counts support this clonotype. The chain couples TRBV7-3 to TRBJ2-2; D possibly corresponds to TRBD1 (6 bases). CDR3 length equals 14 residues. Germline CDR1 SGHTA, CDR2 FQGTGA. V dropped 3 bases and J dropped 4 bases, with 9 bases sitting between them. CDR3 loop: CASSFLTGTGELFF. The DNA for the CDR3 is TGTGCCAGCAGCTTCCTGACAGGCACCGGGGAGCTGTTTTTT.

This clonotype was seen repeatedly, ten times or more. The rearrangement uses TRBV5-1 and TRBJ2-7; no definite D call. This CDR3 is built from 16 residues. V lost 0 bases and J lost 3, with 16 bases in between. Germline lookup yields CDR1 SGHRS and CDR2 YFSETQ. In DNA form, the CDR3 reads TGCGCCAGCAGCTTGGGGCAGGTTTTGGAGCTCTACGAGCAGTACTTC. It yields the protein CASSLGQVLELYEQYF.

This clonotype was seen repeatedly, ten times or more. The rearrangement links TRBV27 to TRBJ1-5, with 7 positions matching TRBD1. This CDR3 contains 14 residues. J lost 2 bases, V lost 6 bases, and 4 bases had no gene match. Germline lookup yields CDR1 MNHEY and CDR2 SMNVEV (reference sequence). DNA for the CDR3: TGTGCCAGCAGAAACAGGGGTGGCAATCAGCCCCAGCATTTT. It encodes CASRNRGGNQPQHF.

Ten or more counts support this clonotype. The chain has TRBV11-2 and TRBJ2-1, with TRBD2 matching over 12 bases. From germline, CDR1 is SGHAT and CDR2 FQNNGV. With V trimmed by 5 bases and J by 10 bases, 3 bases remained unmatched. This CDR3 region has 13 residues. The CDR3 region has the DNA TGTGCCAGCAGCCCCGGGACTAGCGGGGAGCAGTTCTTC. It yields the protein CASSPGTSGEQFF.

This clonotype was detected many times. This rearrangement joins TRBV5-1 to TRBJ1-6; D is possibly TRBD1 (6 bases). CDR3 length: 15 amino acids. Germline-derived CDR1 and CDR2 are SGHRS and YFSETQ. The V and J ends lost 0 bases and 5 bases respectively, with 9 bases between them. The CDR3 DNA reads as TGCGCCAGCAGCTTGGGGACAGTTAATAATTCACCCCTCCACTTT. Its translation is CASSLGTVNNSPLHF.

This clonotype has ten or more counts. The V and J genes are TRBV20-1 and TRBJ2-3, with unresolved D. This CDR3 has 13 amino acids. Trimming cost V 1 base and J 4 bases, with 9 bases left between them. Germline assignment: CDR1 DFQATT and CDR2 SNEGSKA (reference sequence). This chain's CDR3 is CSARVDSSDTQYF. CDR3 sequence (DNA): TGCAGTGCTAGAGTAGACTCGTCAGATACGCAGTATTTT.